These T cell receptor beta chains were read from a single sample in a study of beta chain features in type 1 diabetes. TCRdb keeps only in-frame clones here, not all; method: immunoSEQ multiplex PCR. The data show about 410,000 clones, approximately 15% seen once. Sequencing used naive CD4+ T cells from blood. The source of these receptors is a man aged 25-45 years in good health. The conserved cysteine and the conserved F or W are not part of the CDR3 here. Some rows have no size entry. The others give once, few or many, or a class for an expanded clone.

>TRBV5-1|TRBJ2-5|few|11
ASSSDQAETQY
>TRBV10-3|TRBJ1-2|-|8
AITLDGYT
>TRBV6-5|TRBJ1-3|-|13
ASSLGTGIGNTIY
>TRBV11-3|TRBJ2-1|-|16
ASSPGLAGGFSYNEQF
>TRBV9|TRBJ2-3|-|20
ASSVATITSDLTPRSTDTQY
>TRBV4-2|TRBJ1-2|few|13
ASSQPGTGLLSYT
>TRBV28|TRBJ2-1|few|12
ASITGQSLTEQF
>TRBV30|TRBJ2-1|-|11
AWSLGSYNEQF
>TRBV19|TRBJ2-4|-|9
ASSMRDIQY
>TRBV7-9|TRBJ2-1|few|13
ASSLGGGLADEQF
>TRBV6-5|TRBJ2-3|-|9
ASSMRDTQY
>TRBV2|TRBJ2-5|few|13
ASSETLAGSETQY
>TRBV5-4|TRBJ1-2|-|10
ASSLREGGYT
>TRBV7-9|TRBJ2-5|-|11
ASNTGVGETQY
>TRBV4-3|TRBJ1-6|-|12
ASSSTGTYSPLH
>TRBV7-9|TRBJ2-7|few|12
ASSSTGDSYEQY
>TRBV4-3|TRBJ2-2|few|15
ASSQYLGFPNTGELF
>TRBV7-2|TRBJ1-1|-|11
ASSLRDREEAF
>TRBV11-1|TRBJ2-1|few|11
ASSLGTAGTEF
>TRBV4-1|TRBJ1-1|-|14
ASSHDTGASHAEAF
>TRBV29-1|TRBJ2-5|-|12
SVGRTGSWETQY
>TRBV5-4|TRBJ2-3|few|12
ASSTNQVIDTQY
>TRBV9|TRBJ2-1|-|13
ASSPLSTSGIEQF
>TRBV14|TRBJ2-5|-|13
ASSRFVGGQETQY
>TRBV25-1|TRBJ1-1|few|13
ASREWGRDYTEAF
>TRBV10-3|TRBJ2-5|few|12
AISGTGVQETQY
>TRBV7-2|TRBJ2-2|-|14
ASSLAVPSVPGELF
>TRBV4-3|TRBJ2-1|few|11
ASSQGLETEQF
>TRBV4-1|TRBJ2-3|few|13
ASSQPGLEVDTQY
>TRBV6-5|TRBJ2-2|few|13
ASSYSRVGTGELF
>TRBV10-3|TRBJ2-7|-|11
AIGTGISYEQY
>TRBV5-1|TRBJ2-3|few|14
ASSLRLAGRTDTQY
>TRBV5-1|TRBJ2-7|-|12
ASFPREGAYEQY
>TRBV4-1|TRBJ2-5|few|13
ASSQPTSGQETQY
>TRBV11-2|TRBJ2-5|-|12
ASSLETLSGTQY
>TRBV2|TRBJ1-1|-|11
ASSEELNTEAF
>TRBV7-9|TRBJ2-7|few|9
ASSFAYEQY
>TRBV18|TRBJ2-3|-|16
ASSPPWVRAKSTDTQY
>TRBV20-1|TRBJ2-3|-|9
SARVADTQY
>TRBV14|TRBJ1-2|few|14
ASSHLQGLPNYGYT
>TRBV5-1|TRBJ2-1|-|14
ASSPIGQGSYNEQF
>TRBV9|TRBJ2-7|-|13
ASSVSAGSSDEQY
>TRBV6-6|TRBJ1-5|once|12
ASTGGFGDQPQH
>TRBV7-2|TRBJ2-3|few|14
ASSKLIIIHTDTQY
>TRBV19|TRBJ2-5|-|14
ASSIDQSHRQETQY
>TRBV6-6|TRBJ1-1|-|12
ASRSTGVNTEAF
>TRBV7-3|TRBJ2-5|few|11
ASSSGQLETQY
>TRBV4-3|TRBJ2-3|-|14
ASSQVRGAGTDTQY
>TRBV29-1|TRBJ2-1|-|8
SVAHNEQF
>TRBV7-2|TRBJ2-1|-|16
ASSSRNPLGGSYNEQF
>TRBV14|TRBJ1-4|-|14
ASSQRMGATNEKLF
>TRBV13|TRBJ2-2|few|11
ASSLTGPGELF
>TRBV30|TRBJ1-5|few|11
AWSVRSNQPQH
>TRBV7-6|TRBJ2-3|-|14
ASSGIGTTGTDTQY
>TRBV4-3|TRBJ2-3|-|18
ASSQTRPPGTGFSTDTQY
>TRBV7-9|TRBJ2-3|-|11
ARGTDGTDTQY
>TRBV4-3|TRBJ2-1|-|10
ASSPLGGEQF
>TRBV29-1|TRBJ2-3|-|11
SVVTGGTDTQY
>TRBV14|TRBJ2-1|many|10
ASSQGGNEQF
>TRBV25-1|TRBJ2-7|few|12
ASSPRTGPLEQY